This T cell receptor (beta chain) was found in a study of cytomegalovirus exposure and HLA in healthy donors. V lost 8 bases and J lost 7, with 20 bases in between. The germline gives CDR1 MNHNY, CDR2 SVGAGI (reference sequence). The CDR3 spans 15 residues. About this clone: Its cognate antigen is unknown.

Notes on the study in general: It was shown in a later analysis that HLA-associated TCR beta chains were more clonally expanded than other, equally common chains. It was confirmed in vitro that three of the CMV-associated chains were specific for CMV antigens.

Primers included in the PCR were 60 Vbeta and 13 Jbeta primers. Sequencing was performed with immunoSEQ multiplex PCR; in TCRdb, only in-frame clones are kept and a portion is missing. Among 150,000 to 200,000 clones listed, around 80% were seen once. The V gene is TRBV6-6, the J gene TRBJ2-2; tentative D call: TRBD2 (5 bases). The sequencing sample was made of PBMCs. The source of this sequence is a woman aged 30 to 39 in good health and CMV-seropositive. The CDR3 nucleotides are TGTGCCAGCCACGCTGGGGAGCGGCCTAGCGGGGAGCTGTTTTTT. Translation: CASHAGERPSGELFF.